The present T cell receptor beta chain was sequenced within a study of blood T cell repertoires in COVID-19. Whole-study context: Samples came from the United States, Italy and Spain, spanning acute and convalescent COVID-19. T cells, B-cell-depleted T cells, or PBMCs supplied cDNA or gDNA.

Per the original data handling: Reference gene primer amplification gave nucleated cell count estimates. Assay used: immunoSEQ multiplex PCR; TCRdb lists only in-frame clones, some missing. The DNA was the basis for D and trimming; V, J and clone size are from that table. The repertoire holds approximately 190,000 clones, 80% seen once, with about 6.9% in the top ten. Material: peripheral blood. This sequence was found in a man between 60 and 70 years old with acute or convalescent COVID-19.

The CDR3 DNA reads TGTGCCAGCAGCTCTTACAGGGTGGTCCGGACGGGAAACACCATATATTTT. Translation: CASSSYRVVRTGNTIYF. This chain links TRBV7-8 with TRBJ1-3; possible D gene TRBD1, 6 bases. Trimming stripped 4 bases from V and 4 bases from J, with 20 bases between. Per germline, CDR1 SGHVS and CDR2 FQNEAQ. The length of the CDR3 is 17 residues.